This is a list of T cell receptor beta chains from one sample in a study of blood T cell repertoires in COVID-19. The table came from immunoSEQ multiplex PCR; TCRdb's copy has only in-frame clones and leaves some out. The sample shows some 430,000 clones, around 90% of them seen only once. The specimen was PBMCs or T cells enriched from blood (not recorded which). These receptors were collected from a man younger than 35 who had recovered from COVID-19. Each CDR3 is given with its conserved first and last residue. A D gene is named only where the DNA matches it firmly. Size tells how often a clone was seen (once, few, many) or the class of an expanded clone, and some rows leave it out.

CDR3	DNA	J	size	D	V
CAWSGGLAHEQYF	TGTGCCTGGAGTGGGGGACTAGCCCACGAGCAGTACTTC	TRBJ2-7	once	TRBD2	TRBV30
CASPGPDGYTF	TGTGCCAGCCCGGGTCCTGATGGCTACACCTTC	TRBJ1-2	-	-	TRBV28
CASSLRQVLEAFF	TGTGCCAGCAGCCTTCGACAGGTCCTTGAAGCTTTCTTT	TRBJ1-1	-	-	TRBV6-5
CASEGQFSHEQYF	TGTGCCAGCGAGGGACAGTTCAGTCACGAGCAGTACTTC	TRBJ2-7	-	TRBD1	TRBV28
CASSFGGSSYEQYF	TGTGCCAGCAGCTTCGGAGGTTCCTCCTACGAGCAGTACTTC	TRBJ2-7	-	-	TRBV5-4
CASRDRGRGNQPQHF	TGTGCCAGTCGAGACAGGGGCAGAGGCAATCAGCCCCAGCATTTT	TRBJ1-5	-	TRBD1	TRBV19
CASSGDRGRTEAFF	TGTGCCAGCAGCGGAGACAGGGGGCGGACTGAAGCTTTCTTT	TRBJ1-1	-	TRBD1	TRBV11-3
CASSLLNTEAFF	TGCGCCAGCAGCCTTTTGAACACTGAAGCTTTCTTT	TRBJ1-1	-	-	TRBV5-1
CASIQNLNNSPFHF	TGTGCCAGCATTCAGAATCTCAATAATTCACCCTTCCACTTT	TRBJ1-6	-	-	TRBV2
CASSVGGRAPTDTQYF	TGTGCCAGCAGCGTAGGGGGCAGGGCCCCAACAGATACGCAGTATTTT	TRBJ2-3	-	-	TRBV9
CSARQGETQYF	TGCAGTGCTAGACAGGGAGAGACCCAGTACTTC	TRBJ2-5	-	-	TRBV20-1
CASILDSSSYEQYF	TGTGCCAGCATCTTGGACAGTAGCTCCTACGAGCAGTACTTC	TRBJ2-7	-	-	TRBV2
CASSQEGLTYEQYF	TGTGCCAGCAGCCAAGAGGGACTTACCTACGAGCAGTACTTC	TRBJ2-7	-	-	TRBV3-1/TRBV3-2
CSVSLREGYQETQYF	TGCAGCGTTTCGCTCAGGGAGGGATATCAAGAGACCCAGTACTTC	TRBJ2-5	once	TRBD2	TRBV29-1
CASSQGLAGSWSTGELFF	TGTGCCAGCAGCCAGGGACTAGCGGGAAGTTGGAGCACCGGGGAGCTGTTTTTT	TRBJ2-2	-	TRBD2	TRBV7-2
CASRPAGRNTEAFF	TGTGCCAGCAGACCCGCGGGGCGGAACACTGAAGCTTTCTTT	TRBJ1-1	once	-	TRBV11-3
CASSYSRYSSYNEQFF	TGTGCCAGCAGTTACTCGCGCTATAGCTCCTACAATGAGCAGTTCTTC	TRBJ2-1	-	-	TRBV6-5
CASSPVNQPQHF	TGTGCCAGCAGTCCAGTCAATCAGCCCCAGCATTTT	TRBJ1-5	-	-	TRBV2
CASSSGQVNQPQHF	TGTGCCAGCAGTTCGGGACAGGTGAATCAGCCCCAGCATTTT	TRBJ1-5	-	TRBD1	TRBV27
CATSSDGQTYNSPLHF	TGTGCCACCAGCAGTGATGGACAGACCTATAATTCACCCCTCCACTTT	TRBJ1-6	-	-	TRBV15
CASSEAGVGYEQYF	TGTGCCAGTAGCGAGGCAGGGGTAGGATACGAGCAGTACTTC	TRBJ2-7	-	-	TRBV19
CASSQVGQITYEQYF	TGTGCCAGCAGCCAAGTGGGACAGATTACCTACGAGCAGTACTTC	TRBJ2-7	-	TRBD1	TRBV3-1/TRBV3-2
CASSYDSDTEAFF	TGCGCCAGCAGTTATGACAGCGACACTGAAGCTTTCTTT	TRBJ1-1	-	-	TRBV10-1
CASSLGEGSGTGFASPLHF	TGTGCCAGCAGCTTAGGGGAAGGTTCCGGGACAGGGTTTGCTTCACCCCTCCACTTT	TRBJ1-6	-	TRBD1	TRBV11-3
CSVEVRGRLNTEAFF	TGCAGCGTTGAGGTGAGGGGGCGATTGAACACTGAAGCTTTCTTT	TRBJ1-1	-	TRBD1	TRBV29-1
CASGLGAFVDEQFF	TGTGCTAGTGGTTTGGGGGCGTTTGTCGATGAGCAGTTCTTC	TRBJ2-1	-	-	TRBV12-5
CATSDFGQARGYTF	TGTGCCACCAGTGATTTTGGACAGGCAAGAGGCTACACCTTC	TRBJ1-2	-	TRBD1	TRBV24-1
CASSLVPEETQYF	TGTGCCAGCAGCTTGGTCCCAGAAGAGACCCAGTACTTC	TRBJ2-5	-	-	TRBV5-4
CASSFRGRANEKLFF	TGTGCCAGCAGCTTCAGGGGGCGGGCTAATGAAAAACTGTTTTTT	TRBJ1-4	-	TRBD1	TRBV7-9
CASSLMTGLQNEQFF	TGTGCCAGCAGCTTAATGACAGGGTTGCAGAATGAGCAGTTCTTC	TRBJ2-1	-	TRBD1	TRBV7-3
CASSPGLAGGIAYTQYF	TGCGCCAGCAGCCCGGGACTAGCGGGGGGAATCGCCTATACGCAGTATTTT	TRBJ2-3	-	TRBD2	TRBV5-1
CASSYILAGESEQYF	TGTGCCAGCAGTTACATACTAGCGGGAGAATCCGAGCAGTACTTC	TRBJ2-7	-	TRBD2	TRBV6-2/TRBV6-3
CASSRGGLGSNYGYTF	TGTGCCAGCAGCCGCGGGGGCCTAGGGTCTAACTATGGCTACACCTTC	TRBJ1-2	-	-	TRBV7-9